These 30 T cell receptor beta chains share one sample of origin, sequenced in a study of CD8 T cells in Susac syndrome. RNA was extracted with the RNeasy kit, and a quantity of about 0.45 to 1 ug was reverse transcribed using random hexamers. One entry per CDR3 protein, called by TCRdb with MiXCR from the immunoSEQ multiplex PCR reads. The sample contains around 150,000 distinct CDR3 sequences, approximately 95% of which appear only once. Sample: CD8+ T cells from PBMCs. The source is a human donor with Susac syndrome.

The chain joins TRBV3-1 to TRBJ2-2; TRBD2 aligns across 7 bases. The CDR3 totals 18 residues. The ends lost 0 bases at V and 5 bases at J; junction bases unmatched: 12. Germline-derived CDR1 and CDR2 are LGHDT and YNNKEL (reference sequence). CDR3 DNA: TGTGCCAGCAGCCAAGAGGAAGCAGCGGGAATGGTGACCGGGGAGCTGTTTTTT. This sequence encodes CASSQEEAAGMVTGELFF.

The chain combines TRBV25-1 with TRBJ2-7, with 9 nucleotides matching TRBD1. Per the germline V gene, CDR1 is MGHDK and CDR2 is SYGVNS. The V and J ends lost 5 bases and 3 bases, in that order; junction bases with no gene match: 5. The CDR3 covers 14 residues. The chain's CDR3 is CASSPPDRGYEQYF. CDR3 DNA: TGTGCCAGCAGTCCTCCGGACAGGGGCTACGAGCAGTACTTC.

This sequence joins TRBV28 and TRBJ2-1, with 11 positions matching TRBD2. The V gene end was trimmed by 9 bases and the J gene end by 7 bases; junction bases not matched to a gene: 8. The CDR3 consists of 14 residues. CDR1 is MDHEN, CDR2 SYDVKM, per germline. CDR3 sequence (DNA): TGTGCCAGTGAACCGGGACTAGCGGTGAATGAGCAGTTCTTC. It is translated as CASEPGLAVNEQFF. The complete variable domain, with remaining parts taken from reference TRBV28 and TRBJ2-1, reads DVKVTQSSRYLVKRTGEKVFLECVQDMDHENMFWYRQDPGLGLRLIYFSYDVKMKEKGDIPEGYSVSREKKERFSLILESASTNQTSMYLCASEPGLAVNEQFFGPGTRLTVL.

This chain connects TRBV10-3 to TRBJ2-7, with D possibly being TRBD1 (5 bases). Trimming cost V 6 bases and J 4 bases, with 10 bases left between them. This CDR3 is built from 12 residues. Looked up from germline, CDR1 is ENHRY and CDR2 is SYGVKD. CDR3 bases: TGTGCCATCAGCGCGACAGTATACGAGCAGTACTTC. It translates to CAISATVYEQYF.

The chain is built from TRBV24-1 and TRBJ2-1; D unresolved. Trimming took 5 bases from V and 10 from J, leaving 14 bases between them. Germline CDR1 and CDR2: KGHDR and SFDVKD. The CDR3 is 13 residues long. The CDR3: CATSGDWRSEQFF. The CDR3 coding sequence is TGTGCCACCAGTGGCGATTGGCGGTCGGAGCAGTTCTTC.

This clonotype occurred once. V and J are TRBV20-1 and TRBJ1-5, with D possibly being TRBD1 (5 bases). Germline V gene sequence: CDR1 DFQATT, CDR2 SNEGSKA (reference sequence). V was trimmed by 1 base and J by 2 bases, leaving 9 bases between them. CDR3 size: 14 residues. The CDR3 nucleotides are TGCAGTGCTAGAGCCAGGGCTGGCAATCAGCCCCAGCATTTT. Translation gives CSARARAGNQPQHF.

CDR3 sequence reads: CASSPPAAATIGNNEQFF. CDR3 in DNA: TGTGCCAGCTCACCACCCGCAGCGGCCACAATCGGTAACAATGAGCAGTTCTTC. The chain uses TRBV18 and TRBJ2-1; possible D gene TRBD2, 5 bases. V shed 0 bases and J shed 5 bases, with 20 bases lying between them. The germline gives CDR1 KGHSH, CDR2 LQKENI. CDR3 length: 18 residues.

The rearrangement uses TRBV30 and TRBJ1-4, with D unclear. The CDR3 is made up of 13 amino acids. Deletions cut 4 bases from V and 6 bases from J, with 12 bases between. Germline V CDR1 and CDR2: GTSNPN, SVGIG (reference sequence). The CDR3 DNA sequence: TGTGCCTGGACCCGAGCCCTCCATGAAAAACTGTTTTTT. This translates into CAWTRALHEKLFF.

This sequence joins TRBV15 and TRBJ2-1; a possible D gene is TRBD1 (6 bases). Germline V gene sequence: CDR1 LNHNV, CDR2 YYDKDF (reference sequence). Deletions cut 5 bases from V and 0 bases from J, with 11 bases between. The CDR3 runs 15 residues. The CDR3 sequence: CATSSGTSSYNEQFF. In DNA form, the CDR3 reads TGTGCCACCAGCTCCGGGACAAGCTCCTACAATGAGCAGTTCTTC.

V gene TRBV28 combines with J gene TRBJ1-5; unclear D gene. Trimming removed 3 bases from V and 3 bases from J, with 6 bases in between. The CDR3 consists of 13 residues. Germline values: CDR1 MDHEN, CDR2 SYDVKM. The CDR3 sequence is CASSFGFNQPQHF. Here the CDR3 DNA reads TGTGCCAGCAGTTTTGGCTTCAATCAGCCCCAGCATTTT.

The V gene is TRBV24-1, the J gene TRBJ1-3; no firm D call. V lost 8 bases, J lost 1 base, and 2 bases lay in between. The CDR3 is 11 residues long. Germline assignment: CDR1 KGHDR and CDR2 SFDVKD. CDR3 nucleotides: TGTGCCACCAAATCTGGAAACACCATATATTTT. Amino acids: CATKSGNTIYF.

The rearrangement uses TRBV20-1 and TRBJ2-7; D is perhaps TRBD1 or TRBD2 (5 bases each). Germline V CDR1 and CDR2: DFQATT, SNEGSKA (reference sequence). The CDR3 runs to 15 residues. Trimming left V 0 bases short and J 2 bases short, with 14 bases between. The CDR3 region has the DNA TGCAGTGCTAGAGATCTCAGGGACCACCCCTACGAGCAGTACTTC. Residues: CSARDLRDHPYEQYF.

The chain links TRBV4-1 to TRBJ2-3, with 7 bases aligning to TRBD2. The CDR3 runs to 16 residues. The ends lost 1 base at V and 3 bases at J; junction bases unmatched: 7. The germline V gene has CDR1 MGHRA and CDR2 YSYEKL. The CDR3 region is CASSQATSVSTDTQYF. The CDR3 nucleotides are TGCGCCAGCAGCCAAGCCACTAGCGTTAGTACAGATACGCAGTATTTT.

This chain connects TRBV7-9 to TRBJ2-1, with D unresolved. With 5 bases removed from V and 6 bases from J, the gap between germline ends came to 8 bases. The CDR3 totals 12 residues. Germline CDR1 is SEHNR and CDR2 is FQNEAQ (reference sequence). CDR3 protein: CASSPFPNEQFF. CDR3 nucleotides: TGTGCCAGCAGCCCCTTTCCCAATGAGCAGTTCTTC.

The chain recombines TRBV24-1 with TRBJ1-1; D gene unclear. The CDR3 has 13 residues. Germline CDR1 KGHDR, CDR2 SFDVKD. Trimming cost V 4 bases and J 1 base, with 6 bases left between them. CDR3 loop: CATSDLQNTEAFF. The CDR3, as DNA: TGTGCCACCAGTGACCTGCAGAACACTGAAGCTTTCTTT.

The chain links TRBV4-1 to TRBJ2-5; 8 nucleotides match TRBD2. The V gene's germline CDR1 is MGHRA and CDR2 YSYEKL. V shed 2 bases and J 7 bases; nucleotides not matched to a gene: 9. The CDR3 contains 15 residues. CDR3 amino acids: CASSQLSSGSGTQYF. The CDR3 DNA follows: TGCGCCAGCAGCCAATTATCAAGCGGGAGTGGGACCCAGTACTTC.

CDR3 DNA sequence: TGTGCCAGCAGCCCGGGGTCTAGCGGGAGGGGGAACACAGATACGCAGTATTTT. Encoded protein: CASSPGSSGRGNTDTQYF. The V call is TRBV11-2, the J call TRBJ2-3; TRBD2 matches at 12 bases. This CDR3 region has 18 residues. The J segment lost 2 bases and the V segment lost 5 bases, leaving 11 bases of the junction unmatched. Germline CDR1 is SGHAT and CDR2 is FQNNGV. The full variable domain, in which reference TRBV11-2 and TRBJ2-3 provide the parts outside the CDR3, is EAGVAQSPRYKIIEKRQSVAFWCNPISGHATLYWYQQILGQGPKLLIQFQNNGVVDDSQLPKDRFSAERLKGVDSTLKIQPAKLEDSAVYLCASSPGSSGRGNTDTQYFGPGTRLTVL.

This rearrangement joins TRBV12-3 or TRBV12-4 to TRBJ2-3, with a weak D call TRBD1 (6 bases). V lost 5 bases, J lost 4 bases, and 16 bases lay in between. The CDR3 is 15 residues long. The CDR3 nucleotides read TGTGCCAGCAGTCCCACAGGGAAGGGGGCAGATACGCAGTATTTT. This sequence encodes CASSPTGKGADTQYF.

The chain employs TRBV11-2 and TRBJ2-3; D uncertain. The germline V gene encodes CDR1 SGHAT and CDR2 FQNNGV. The CDR3 has 11 residues. V lost 5 bases, J lost 6 bases, and 6 bases lay in between. CDR3 nucleotides: TGTGCCAGCAGCGTGGTGGATACGCAGTATTTT. It encodes CASSVVDTQYF.

The rearrangement uses TRBV28 and TRBJ2-7; D is undetermined. The CDR3 runs 11 residues. Trimming took 4 bases from V and 5 from J, leaving 6 bases between them. From germline, CDR1 is MDHEN and CDR2 SYDVKM. For the CDR3, the DNA is TGTGCCAGCAGTTGGAGTAACGAGCAGTACTTC. Translated, it gives CASSWSNEQYF.

CDR3 coding DNA: TGTGCCAGCAGCTCCCAGACCGATGCCCCGCAAGAGACCCAGTACTTC. Translation: CASSSQTDAPQETQYF. The chain uses TRBV11-3 and TRBJ2-5; no clear D gene. Trimming removed 4 bases at V and 2 bases at J, with 17 bases between. Germline V gene data show CDR1 as SGHNT and CDR2 as YENEEA. The CDR3 runs to 16 residues.

This chain joins TRBV14 and TRBJ1-2, with a possible D match to TRBD1 (6 bases). CDR3 length equals 17 residues. Germline V gene lookup returns CDR1 SGHDN and CDR2 FVKESK. Trimming left V 5 bases short and J 6 bases short, with 25 bases between. The CDR3 nucleotides are TGTGCCAGCAGCGCCAGGGGCTCCGGGCCCCCTTTCAATGGCTACACCTTC. Translating it yields CASSARGSGPPFNGYTF.

This rearrangement joins TRBV29-1 to TRBJ1-1, with unresolved D. Trimming took off 0 bases at V and 4 bases at J, with 12 bases between the two ends. The CDR3 extends over 14 amino acids. CDR1 and CDR2 (germline): SQVTM, ANQGSEA. The CDR3 loop is CSVEDLGEGTEAFF. CDR3 DNA: TGCAGCGTTGAAGATCTTGGGGAGGGCACTGAAGCTTTCTTT. Together with reference TRBV29-1 and TRBJ1-1, the CDR3 gives the full variable domain: SAVISQKPSRDICQRGTSLTIQCQVDSQVTMMFWYRQQPGQSLTLIATANQGSEATYESGFVIDKFPISRPNLTFSTLTVSNMSPEDSSIYLCSVEDLGEGTEAFFGQGTRLTVV.

The chain has TRBV5-1 and TRBJ2-3; 10 nucleotides align to TRBD2. CDR3 length: 16 amino acids. CDR1 and CDR2 (germline): SGHRS, YFSETQ. Germline trimming cut 0 bases from V and 4 bases from J; bases unmatched to any gene: 5. DNA of the CDR3: TGCGCCAGCAGCTTGGATCCTAGCGGGAGTCCAGATACGCAGTATTTT. Translated: CASSLDPSGSPDTQYF.

The table lists this clonotype with a count of one. The chain carries TRBV3-1 and TRBJ2-7, with D uncertain. The CDR3 has 13 residues. CDR1 is LGHDT, CDR2 YNNKEL, per germline (reference sequence). Trimming stripped 4 bases from V and 6 bases from J, with 13 bases between. CDR3: CASSPSGRREQYF. In DNA form, the CDR3 reads TGTGCCAGCAGCCCCAGTGGAAGACGCGAGCAGTACTTC.

As DNA, the CDR3 is TGTGCCAGCAGCTTAGGTACAGGGGCAGAGACCCAGTACTTC. Translation: CASSLGTGAETQYF. The chain carries TRBV7-9 and TRBJ2-5; 7 positions match TRBD1. The CDR3 totals 14 residues. V was pared by 1 base and J by 4 bases, with 3 bases of the junction left unmatched. CDR1 and CDR2 (germline): SEHNR, FQNEAQ (reference sequence).

The chain couples TRBV10-2 to TRBJ2-1; 9 positions match TRBD2. Germline trimming cut 10 bases from V and 10 bases from J; bases unmatched to any gene: 5. CDR3 length: 11 amino acids. CDR1 WSHSY and CDR2 SAAADI come from the germline V gene. The CDR3 DNA sequence: TGCGCCACTCAGGGGACTAGCGAGCAGTTCTTC. Its protein is CATQGTSEQFF.

The chain carries TRBV4-2 and TRBJ2-3; a weak D match, TRBD2 (5 bases). Germline CDR1 is LGHNA and CDR2 is YNFKEQ. Between the trimmed V and J ends, which lost 7 bases and 2 bases, there was a span of 13 bases. This CDR3 is 14 amino acids long. CDR3 region: CASKGAEHTDTQYF. The CDR3 nucleotides read TGTGCCAGCAAAGGAGCGGAACACACAGATACGCAGTATTTT.

The rearrangement joins TRBV4-1 to TRBJ1-4; maybe TRBD1 (5 bases). V was cut by 4 bases and J by 3 bases, with 12 bases left in between. This CDR3 contains 15 residues. Per germline, CDR1 MGHRA and CDR2 YSYEKL. CDR3 bases: TGCGCCAGCAGCCCAGTCCGGGGCTCTAATGAAAAACTGTTTTTT. Translated: CASSPVRGSNEKLFF.

The chain links TRBV27 to TRBJ2-7; D remains unclear. V lost 4 bases and J 3 bases, leaving 7 bases between the germline ends. This CDR3 is built from 12 residues. Germline V gene sequence: CDR1 MNHEY, CDR2 SMNVEV (reference sequence). As DNA, the CDR3 is TGTGCCAGCAGTTCCTCCGGCTACGAGCAGTACTTC. It yields the protein CASSSSGYEQYF.